This TCR beta chain was captured by sequencing in a study of somatic mutations in cytotoxic T cells in rheumatoid arthritis. A word on this clone: Its antigen is as yet unknown.

Findings and limits, study-wide: With about 60 patients examined, under ten had a largest CD8+ clone exceeding 20% of CD8+ cells. It was in rheumatoid arthritis patients, but not in healthy controls, that CD8+ clonality increased with age. Adjustment for multiple comparisons was not applied to the slight TRBV07 underrepresentation observed in rheumatoid arthritis patients.

Sequencing used immunoSEQ multiplex PCR; TCRdb keeps in-frame clones, though not all of them. The sample lists roughly 20,000 clones, roughly 80% seen once, with roughly 9.8% in the top ten. The CDR3 totals 16 residues. V gave up 3 bases and J gave up 4 bases; unmatched junction bases: 8. CDR1 and CDR2 (germline): MNHEY, SMNVEV (reference sequence). The sequenced sample consisted of CD8+ T cells sorted from blood. This sequence was found in an adult with rheumatoid arthritis. The genes are TRBV27 and TRBJ2-7, with 11 bases fitting TRBD2. The DNA for the CDR3 is TGTGCCAGCAGTTTCCACGGGACTAGCGGAGGTTACGAGCAGTACTTC. Its translation: CASSFHGTSGGYEQYF.